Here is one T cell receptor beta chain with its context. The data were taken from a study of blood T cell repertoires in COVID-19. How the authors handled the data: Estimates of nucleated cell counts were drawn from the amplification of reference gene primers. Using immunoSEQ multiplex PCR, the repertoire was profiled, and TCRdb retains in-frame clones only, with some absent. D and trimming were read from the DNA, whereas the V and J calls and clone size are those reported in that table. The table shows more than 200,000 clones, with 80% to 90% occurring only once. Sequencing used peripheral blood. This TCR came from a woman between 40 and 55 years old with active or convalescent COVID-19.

This CDR3 reads CAISESIRVDEQFF. CDR3 nucleotide sequence: TGTGCCATCAGTGAGTCGATCCGGGTGGATGAGCAGTTCTTC. This chain links TRBV10-3 with TRBJ2-1; no reliable D call. Germline values: CDR1 ENHRY, CDR2 SYGVKD. V lost 0 bases and J lost 8, with 11 bases in between. This CDR3 contains 14 residues.